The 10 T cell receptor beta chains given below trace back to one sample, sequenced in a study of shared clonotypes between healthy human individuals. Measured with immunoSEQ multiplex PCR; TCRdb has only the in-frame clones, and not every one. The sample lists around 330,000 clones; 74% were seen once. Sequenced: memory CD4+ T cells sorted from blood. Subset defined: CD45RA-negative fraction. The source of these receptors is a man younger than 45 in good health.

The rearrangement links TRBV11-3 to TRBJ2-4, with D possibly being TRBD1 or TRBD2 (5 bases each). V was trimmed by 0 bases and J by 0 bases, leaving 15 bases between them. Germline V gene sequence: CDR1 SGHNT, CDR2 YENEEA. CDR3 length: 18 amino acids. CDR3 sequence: CASSLDGTAAGAKNIQYF. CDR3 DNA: TGTGCCAGCAGCTTAGATGGGACGGCGGCAGGAGCCAAAAACATTCAGTACTTC.

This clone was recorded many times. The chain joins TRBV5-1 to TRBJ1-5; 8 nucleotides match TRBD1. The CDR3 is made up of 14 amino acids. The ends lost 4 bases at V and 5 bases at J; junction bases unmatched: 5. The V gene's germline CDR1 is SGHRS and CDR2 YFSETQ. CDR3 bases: TGCGCCAGCAGCATAGGACAGGGTGATCAGCCCCAGCATTTT. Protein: CASSIGQGDQPQHF. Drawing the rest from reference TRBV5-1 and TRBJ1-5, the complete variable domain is KAGVTQTPRYLIKTRGQQVTLSCSPISGHRSVSWYQQTPGQGLQFLFEYFSETQRNKGNFPGRFSGRQFSNSRSEMNVSTLELGDSALYLCASSIGQGDQPQHFGDGTRLSIL.

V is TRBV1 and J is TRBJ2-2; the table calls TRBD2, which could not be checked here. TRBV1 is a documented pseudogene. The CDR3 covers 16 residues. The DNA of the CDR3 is TGCACCGGTACAAATAGCGGGTGTTCCAACACCGGGGAGCTGTTTTTT. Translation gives CTGTNSGCSNTGELFF.

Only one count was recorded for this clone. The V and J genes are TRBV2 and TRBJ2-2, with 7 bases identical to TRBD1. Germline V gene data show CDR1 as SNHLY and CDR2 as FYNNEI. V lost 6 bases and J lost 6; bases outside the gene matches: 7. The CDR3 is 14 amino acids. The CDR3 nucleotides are TGTGCCAGCAGAGAACAGGGGCACGCCGGGGAGCTGTTTTTT. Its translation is CASREQGHAGELFF.

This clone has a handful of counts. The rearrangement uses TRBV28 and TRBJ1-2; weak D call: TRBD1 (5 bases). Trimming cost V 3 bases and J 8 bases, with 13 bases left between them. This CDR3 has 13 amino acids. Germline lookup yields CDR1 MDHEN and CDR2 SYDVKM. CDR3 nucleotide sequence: TGTGCCAGCAGTTTTCCGGCAGGGAGCGGCTACACCTTC. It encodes CASSFPAGSGYTF.

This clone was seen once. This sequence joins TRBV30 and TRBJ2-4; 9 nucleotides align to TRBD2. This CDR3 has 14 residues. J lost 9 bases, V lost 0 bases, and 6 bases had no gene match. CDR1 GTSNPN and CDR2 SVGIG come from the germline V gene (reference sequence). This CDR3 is CAWSVLAGGAIQYF. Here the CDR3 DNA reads TGTGCCTGGAGTGTACTGGCGGGAGGGGCCATTCAGTACTTC.

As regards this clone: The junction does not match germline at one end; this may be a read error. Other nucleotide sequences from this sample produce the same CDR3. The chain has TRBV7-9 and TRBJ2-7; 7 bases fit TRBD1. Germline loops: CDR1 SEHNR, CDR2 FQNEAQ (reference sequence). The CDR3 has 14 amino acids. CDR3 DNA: TGTGCCAGCAGCTTGGGACAGCCAGCCTATGAGCAGTACTTC. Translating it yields CASSLGQPAYEQYF.

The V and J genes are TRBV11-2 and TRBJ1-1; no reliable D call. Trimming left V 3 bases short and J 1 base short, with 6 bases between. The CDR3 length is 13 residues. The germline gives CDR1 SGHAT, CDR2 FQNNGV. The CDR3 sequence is CASSFSGNTEAFF. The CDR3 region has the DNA TGTGCCAGCAGCTTTTCCGGGAACACTGAAGCTTTCTTT.

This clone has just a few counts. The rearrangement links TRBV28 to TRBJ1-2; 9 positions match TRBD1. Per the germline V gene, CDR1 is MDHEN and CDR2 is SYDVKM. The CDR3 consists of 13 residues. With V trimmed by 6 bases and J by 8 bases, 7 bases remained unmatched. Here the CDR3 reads CASSQNRGLGYTF. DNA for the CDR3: TGTGCCAGCAGCCAAAACAGGGGGCTGGGCTACACCTTC.

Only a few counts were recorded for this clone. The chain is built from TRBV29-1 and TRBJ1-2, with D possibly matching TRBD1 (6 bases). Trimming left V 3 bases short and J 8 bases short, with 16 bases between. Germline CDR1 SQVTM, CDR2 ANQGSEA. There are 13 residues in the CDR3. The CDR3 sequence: CSVDSGGQGGYTF. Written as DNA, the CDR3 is TGCAGCGTTGATTCGGGGGGCCAGGGCGGCTACACCTTC.